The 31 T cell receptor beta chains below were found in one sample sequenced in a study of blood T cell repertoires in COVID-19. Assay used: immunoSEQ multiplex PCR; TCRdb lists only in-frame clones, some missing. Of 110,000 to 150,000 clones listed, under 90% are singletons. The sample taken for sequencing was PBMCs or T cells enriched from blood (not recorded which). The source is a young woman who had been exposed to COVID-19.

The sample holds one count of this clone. CDR3 DNA: TGCGCCAGCAGCCCCGGGACTAGCGGGAGAGTCGGGGAGCTGTTTTTT. Protein sequence: CASSPGTSGRVGELFF. The genes are TRBV4-1 and TRBJ2-2; 14 bases fit TRBD2. The germline V gene has CDR1 MGHRA and CDR2 YSYEKL. The CDR3 spans 16 residues. V trimming: 4 bases; J trimming: 7 bases; junction bases outside the gene matches: 5.

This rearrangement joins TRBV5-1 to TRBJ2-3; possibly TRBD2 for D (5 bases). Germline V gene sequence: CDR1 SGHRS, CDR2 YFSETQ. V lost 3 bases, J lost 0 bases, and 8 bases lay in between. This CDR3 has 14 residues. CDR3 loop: CASSSGWSTDTQYF. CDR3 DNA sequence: TGCGCCAGCAGCTCGGGATGGAGCACAGATACGCAGTATTTT.

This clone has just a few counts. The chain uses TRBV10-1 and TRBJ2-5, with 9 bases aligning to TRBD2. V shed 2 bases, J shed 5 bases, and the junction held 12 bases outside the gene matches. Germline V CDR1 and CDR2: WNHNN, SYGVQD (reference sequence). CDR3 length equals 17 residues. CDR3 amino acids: CASSEGSGGRARETQYF. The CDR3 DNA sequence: TGCGCCAGCAGTGAGGGGTCAGGCGGGAGGGCCCGGGAGACCCAGTACTTC.

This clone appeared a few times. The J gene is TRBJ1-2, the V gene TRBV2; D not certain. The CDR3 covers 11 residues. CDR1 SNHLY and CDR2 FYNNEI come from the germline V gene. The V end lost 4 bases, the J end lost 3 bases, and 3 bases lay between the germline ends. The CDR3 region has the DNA TGTGCCAGCAGTGTAGACTATGGCTACACCTTC. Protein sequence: CASSVDYGYTF.

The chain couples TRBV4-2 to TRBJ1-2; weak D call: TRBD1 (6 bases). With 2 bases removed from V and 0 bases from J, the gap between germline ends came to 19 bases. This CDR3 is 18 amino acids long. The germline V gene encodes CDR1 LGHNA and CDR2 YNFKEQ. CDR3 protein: CASSQRRSLQGTNYGYTF. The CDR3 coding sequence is TGTGCCAGCAGCCAAAGAAGGAGCCTACAGGGCACTAACTATGGCTACACCTTC.

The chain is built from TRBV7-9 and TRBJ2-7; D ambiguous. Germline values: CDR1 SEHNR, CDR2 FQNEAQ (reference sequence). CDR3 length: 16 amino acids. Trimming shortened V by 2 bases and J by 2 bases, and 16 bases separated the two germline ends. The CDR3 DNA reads TGTGCCAGCAGCTTACAACCCGTGACGGAGACCTACGAGCAGTACTTC. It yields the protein CASSLQPVTETYEQYF.

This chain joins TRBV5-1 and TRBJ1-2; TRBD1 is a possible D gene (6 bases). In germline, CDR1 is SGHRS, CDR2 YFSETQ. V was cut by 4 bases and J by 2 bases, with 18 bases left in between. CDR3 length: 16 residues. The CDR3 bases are TGCGCCAGCAGCCGGATTACAGGGCAAGTGAACTATGGCTACACCTTC. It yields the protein CASSRITGQVNYGYTF.

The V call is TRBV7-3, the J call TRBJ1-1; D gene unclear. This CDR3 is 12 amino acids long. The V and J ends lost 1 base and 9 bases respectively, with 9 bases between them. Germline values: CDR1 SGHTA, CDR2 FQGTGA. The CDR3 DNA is TGTGCCAGCAGCTTAAGCTCGGGAAAAGCTTTCTTT. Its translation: CASSLSSGKAFF.

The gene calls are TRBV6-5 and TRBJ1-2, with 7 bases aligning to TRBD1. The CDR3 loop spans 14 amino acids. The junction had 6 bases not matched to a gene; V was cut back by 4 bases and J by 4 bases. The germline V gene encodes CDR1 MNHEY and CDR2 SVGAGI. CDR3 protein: CASSSDRSGYGYTF. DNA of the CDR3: TGTGCCAGCAGTTCGGACAGGAGTGGCTATGGCTACACCTTC.

The CDR3 spells CASSKSICGGRTGELFF. Written as DNA, the CDR3 is TGCGCCAGCAGTAAGTCAATCTGCGGGGGGAGGACCGGGGAGCTGTTTTTT. V usage is TRBV23-1 and J usage is TRBJ2-2; 8 positions match TRBD2. TRBV23-1 is identified as an open reading frame with a role that is uncertain. The CDR3 length is 17 residues. Trimming removed 5 bases from V and 5 bases from J; junction bases left unmatched: 13.

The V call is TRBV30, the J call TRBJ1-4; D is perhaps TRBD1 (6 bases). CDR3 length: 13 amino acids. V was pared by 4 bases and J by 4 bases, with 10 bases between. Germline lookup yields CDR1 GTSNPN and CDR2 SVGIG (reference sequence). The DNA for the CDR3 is TGTGCCTGGAAGGAAGGGGGTAATGAAAAACTGTTTTTT. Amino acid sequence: CAWKEGGNEKLFF.

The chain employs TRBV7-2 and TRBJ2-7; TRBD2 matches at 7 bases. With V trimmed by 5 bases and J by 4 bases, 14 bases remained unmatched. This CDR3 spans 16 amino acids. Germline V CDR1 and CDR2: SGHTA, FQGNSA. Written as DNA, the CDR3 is TGTGCCAGCAGCCCAACCTGGGGGAGGGCCGTTTACGAGCAGTACTTC. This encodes CASSPTWGRAVYEQYF.

For the CDR3, the DNA is TGTGCCAGCACTGACTATTCCTACAATGAGCAGTTCTTC. Protein sequence: CASTDYSYNEQFF. The chain has TRBV7-2 and TRBJ2-1; TRBD2 might be the D (5 bases). CDR3 length equals 13 residues. Germline V gives CDR1 SGHTA, CDR2 FQGNSA. V was shortened by 7 bases and J by 1 base, with 8 bases between the two germline ends.

The CDR3 is CATSRDVLQNYGYTF. The CDR3 nucleotides read TGTGCCACCAGCAGAGATGTCTTACAGAATTATGGCTACACCTTC. V usage is TRBV15 and J usage is TRBJ1-2, with unresolved D. V was clipped by 0 bases and J by 5 bases, with 13 bases between them. Per germline, CDR1 LNHNV and CDR2 YYDKDF (reference sequence). The CDR3 length is 15 residues.

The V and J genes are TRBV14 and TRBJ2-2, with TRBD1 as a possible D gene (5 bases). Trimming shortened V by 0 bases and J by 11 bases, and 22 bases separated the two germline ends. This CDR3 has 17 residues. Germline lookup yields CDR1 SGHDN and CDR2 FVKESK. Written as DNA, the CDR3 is TGTGCCAGCAGCCAAGATATCTCTTCAGGGTTCCAGGGAGAGCTGTTTTTT. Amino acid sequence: CASSQDISSGFQGELFF.

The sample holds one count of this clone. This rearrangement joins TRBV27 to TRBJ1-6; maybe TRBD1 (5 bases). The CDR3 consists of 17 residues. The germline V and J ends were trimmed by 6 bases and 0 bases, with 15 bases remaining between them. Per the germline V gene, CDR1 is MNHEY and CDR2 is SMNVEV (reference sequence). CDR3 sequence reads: CASRDDWGDSYNSPLHF. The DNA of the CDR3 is TGTGCCAGCAGAGATGACTGGGGGGACTCCTATAATTCACCCCTCCACTTT.

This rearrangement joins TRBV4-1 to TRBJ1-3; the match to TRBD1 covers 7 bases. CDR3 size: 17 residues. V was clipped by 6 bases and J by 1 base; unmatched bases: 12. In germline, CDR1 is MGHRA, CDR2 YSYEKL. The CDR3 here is CASRPTGRDRSGNTIYF. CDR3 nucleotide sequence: TGCGCCAGCAGGCCGACAGGGAGAGACAGGTCTGGAAACACCATATATTTT.

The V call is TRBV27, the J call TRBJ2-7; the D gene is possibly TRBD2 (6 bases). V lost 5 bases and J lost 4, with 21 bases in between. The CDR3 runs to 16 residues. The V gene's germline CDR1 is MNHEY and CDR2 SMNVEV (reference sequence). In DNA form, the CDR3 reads TGTGCCAGCAGTCCCATCGGCCACAATGGGGGGTACGAGCAGTACTTC. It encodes CASSPIGHNGGYEQYF.

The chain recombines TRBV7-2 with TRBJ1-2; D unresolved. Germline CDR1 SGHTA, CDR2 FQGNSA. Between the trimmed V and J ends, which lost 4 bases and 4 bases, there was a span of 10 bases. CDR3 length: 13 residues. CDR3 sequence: CASSSTSFYGYTF. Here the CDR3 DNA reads TGTGCCAGCAGCTCAACAAGTTTCTATGGCTACACCTTC.

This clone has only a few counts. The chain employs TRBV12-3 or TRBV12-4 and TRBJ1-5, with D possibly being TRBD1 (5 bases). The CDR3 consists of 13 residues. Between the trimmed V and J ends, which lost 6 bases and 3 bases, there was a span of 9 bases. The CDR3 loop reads CASRPGANQPQHF. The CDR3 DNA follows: TGTGCCAGCAGACCTGGGGCCAATCAGCCCCAGCATTTT.

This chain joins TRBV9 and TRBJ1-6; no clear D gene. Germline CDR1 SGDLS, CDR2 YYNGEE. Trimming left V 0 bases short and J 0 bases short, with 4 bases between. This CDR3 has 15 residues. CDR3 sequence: CASSVGSSYNSPLHF. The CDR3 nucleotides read TGTGCCAGCAGCGTAGGTAGCTCCTATAATTCACCCCTCCACTTT.

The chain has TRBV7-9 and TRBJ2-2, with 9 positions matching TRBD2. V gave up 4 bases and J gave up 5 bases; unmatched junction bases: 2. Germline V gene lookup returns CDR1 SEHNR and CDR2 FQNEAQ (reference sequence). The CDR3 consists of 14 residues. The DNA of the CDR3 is TGTGCCAGCAGCTGGACTAGCGTAACCGGGGAGCTGTTTTTT. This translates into CASSWTSVTGELFF.

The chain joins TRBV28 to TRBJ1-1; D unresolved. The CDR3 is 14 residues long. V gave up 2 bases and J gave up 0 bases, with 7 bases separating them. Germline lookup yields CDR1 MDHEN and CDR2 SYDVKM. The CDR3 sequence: CASSLIVVNTEAFF. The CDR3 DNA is TGTGCCAGCAGTTTAATCGTCGTGAACACTGAAGCTTTCTTT. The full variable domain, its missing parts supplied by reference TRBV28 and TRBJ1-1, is DVKVTQSSRYLVKRTGEKVFLECVQDMDHENMFWYRQDPGLGLRLIYFSYDVKMKEKGDIPEGYSVSREKKERFSLILESASTNQTSMYLCASSLIVVNTEAFFGQGTRLTVV.

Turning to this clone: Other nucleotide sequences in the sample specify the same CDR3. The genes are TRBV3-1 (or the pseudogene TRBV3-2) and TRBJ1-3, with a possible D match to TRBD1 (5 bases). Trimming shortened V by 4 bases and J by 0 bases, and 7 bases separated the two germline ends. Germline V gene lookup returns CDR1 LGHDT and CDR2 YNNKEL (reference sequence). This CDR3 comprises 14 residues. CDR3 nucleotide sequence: TGTGCCAGCAGCCCCGACAGCTCTGGAAACACCATATATTTT. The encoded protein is CASSPDSSGNTIYF.

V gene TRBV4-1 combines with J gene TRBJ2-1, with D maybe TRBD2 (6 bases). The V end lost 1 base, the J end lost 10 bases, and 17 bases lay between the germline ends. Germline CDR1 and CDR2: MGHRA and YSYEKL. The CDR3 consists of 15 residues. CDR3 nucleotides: TGCGCCAGCAGCCAAGCCCGGGACTCCGGTCGGGAGCAGTTCTTC. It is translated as CASSQARDSGREQFF.

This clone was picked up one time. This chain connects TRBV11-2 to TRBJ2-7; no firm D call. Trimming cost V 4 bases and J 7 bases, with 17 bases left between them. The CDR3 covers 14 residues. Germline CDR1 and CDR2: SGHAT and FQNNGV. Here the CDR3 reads CASSSTRYTLEQYF. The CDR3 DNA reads TGTGCCAGCAGCTCAACCCGATATACATTGGAGCAGTACTTC.

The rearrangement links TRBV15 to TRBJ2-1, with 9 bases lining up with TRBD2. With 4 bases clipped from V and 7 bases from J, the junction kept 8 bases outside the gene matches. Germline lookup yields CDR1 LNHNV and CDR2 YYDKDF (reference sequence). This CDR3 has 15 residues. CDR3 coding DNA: TGTGCCACCAGCATTAGCGGGAGAAGTTTGAATGAGCAGTTCTTC. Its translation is CATSISGRSLNEQFF.

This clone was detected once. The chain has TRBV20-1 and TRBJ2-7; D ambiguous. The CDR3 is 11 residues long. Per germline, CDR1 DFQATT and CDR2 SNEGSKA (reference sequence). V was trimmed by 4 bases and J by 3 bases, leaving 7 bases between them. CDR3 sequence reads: CSAKYNYEQYF. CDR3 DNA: TGCAGTGCTAAGTACAACTACGAGCAGTACTTC.

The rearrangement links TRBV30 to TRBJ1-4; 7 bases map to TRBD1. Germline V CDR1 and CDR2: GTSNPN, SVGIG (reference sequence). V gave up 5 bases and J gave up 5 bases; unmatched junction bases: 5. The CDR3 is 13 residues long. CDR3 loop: CAWGQGGNEKLFF. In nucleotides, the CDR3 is TGTGCCTGGGGGCAGGGGGGCAATGAAAAACTGTTTTTT.

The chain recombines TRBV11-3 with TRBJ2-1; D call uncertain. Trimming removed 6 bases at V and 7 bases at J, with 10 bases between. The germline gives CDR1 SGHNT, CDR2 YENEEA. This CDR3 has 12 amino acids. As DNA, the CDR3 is TGTGCCAGCAGTCCCGACTCTAATGAGCAGTTCTTC. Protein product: CASSPDSNEQFF.

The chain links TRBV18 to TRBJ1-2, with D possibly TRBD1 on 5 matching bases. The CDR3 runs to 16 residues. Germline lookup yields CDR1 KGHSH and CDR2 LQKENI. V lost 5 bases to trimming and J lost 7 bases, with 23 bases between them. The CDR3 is CASSNQWTNTLSGYTF. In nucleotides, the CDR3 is TGTGCCAGCTCAAACCAGTGGACAAACACCCTGAGTGGCTACACCTTC.